This T cell receptor beta chain appears in the sequencing data of a study of response to subunit inactivated influenza vaccine (dated by TCRdb to about 2018). A note on the overall study: The study used deep quantitative T cell receptor repertoire profiling to track responses to a trivalent subunit inactivated influenza vaccine.

The research as a whole found: The authors proposed that each seasonal influenza vaccination may bring in only a limited number of new T cells.

The protocol used for the library was RT-PCR. Sequencing used an Illumina HiSeq 2500. TCRdb reworked the public reads: Q25 trimming with fastp, MiXCR clone assembly, productive beta chains retained. Identical CDR3 proteins give one entry, which carries the most common genes and DNA. The sample data list just under 550,000 distinct CDR3 sequences, and roughly a quarter of these were observed just once. 2.5% to 3% of the sample rests with the top ten. Measured from the cysteine to the phenylalanine, the CDR3 is 15 residues long. The kept DNA is CDR3 alone, 45 bases in frame from the first base. V ends up 1 base short and J 2 bases short, with an unmatched junction base count of 3. The germline V gene encodes CDR1 KGHSH and CDR2 LQKENI. This clonotype was seen more than once but under ten times. The antigen this receptor binds is unknown. It has no much larger one-base neighbor in the sample; base qualities were not kept.

The sample was also reused in another study, on T cells expressing NK-cell markers. From the second report: The TCR beta cDNA libraries were made using 5'RACE template switching, a step that added both a universal primer site and unique molecular identifiers. Eight or nine donors provided sorted CD3+CD56+NKG2C+, CD3+CD56+NKG2C- and CD3+CD56-NKG2C+ T-cell subsets, whose TCR beta-chain repertoires were profiled. Among the eight sequenced donors, only one was HCMV-seronegative, while the other seven were HCMV-seropositive. In several experiments an anti-gammadeltaTCR antibody was added to restrict sorting to alphabetaTCR-expressing T cells. In roughly 6 donors, the dominant CD3+CD56+NKG2C+ clonotypes ranked among the top 10 CD8+ clonotypes, making up about 1.0-7.0% of CD8+ T cells. Those dominant clonotypes were again the most abundant among CD3+CD56-NKG2C+ cells in a few donors, at about 25-65%. Whether the expanded NKG2C-expressing T cell clones were specific for HCMV antigens was left unclear. All eight donors whose samples were sequenced were randomly selected healthy volunteers, three of them men and five women. HCMV serostatus was determined by detecting HCMV-specific IgG in serum with a commercial ELISA kit. Peripheral blood mononuclear cells were isolated from blood by Ficoll density gradient centrifugation. Magnetic immunoseparation with Miltenyi isolation kits was used to isolate CD4+ and CD8+ T cells from PBMC. Synthesis of cDNA was primed from the TCR beta constant segment and was followed by two consecutive PCR amplification steps. The libraries were sequenced on Illumina HiSeq 2000/2500, MiSeq or NextSeq, producing 2 x 150 bp reads. MIGEC handled demultiplexing of the reads and grouping by UMI, while MiTCR was used to assemble and quantify clonotypes. To remove erroneous sequences, TCR cDNA sequences were retained only when supported by two or more reads. The tcR package was used for downstream repertoire analysis, and clonotypes were matched across fractions by CDR3 nucleotide sequence plus V segment. VDJmatch was used to annotate antigen specificity against VDJdb, with one amino acid substitution in CDR3 permitted.

This specimen consisted of CD4+ T cells sorted from PBMCs, obtained roughly 12 days after vaccination. Here the chain combines TRBV18 and TRBJ2-7; 9 central bases correspond to TRBD1. This clonotype was obtained from a middle-aged man who received an inactivated influenza vaccine. Donor details come from another sample of the same person, matched by shared clones. The nucleotide sequence is TGTGCCAGCTCACCACAGGGACAGGGAACCTACGAGCAGTACTTC. Its protein reads: CASSPQGQGTYEQYF.